A selection of T cell receptor beta chains follows, all from one sample in a study of regulatory T cells in long-lasting Graves disease. TCRdb fed the multiplex PCR reads into MiXCR, producing one record per CDR3 protein. This table holds a few hundred thousand distinct CDR3 sequences, 12% found once. The sample also formed part of further work on T cells in Graves' hyperthyroidism and ophthalmopathy.

The input for sequencing was peripheral blood mononuclear cells (PBMCs), taken at new diagnosis, from a patient treated with antithyroid drugs. The receptors originated from a woman aged 18-30 years with Graves disease. Both conserved end residues are part of each CDR3. Fields, in order: J gene, V gene, CDR3 protein.

>TRBJ1-2|TRBV27
CASSSGGVHGYTF
>TRBJ1-5|TRBV20-1
CSANPRDSPGNQPQHF
>TRBJ2-5|TRBV27
CASTKTSGMRETQYF
>TRBJ2-1|TRBV7-2
CASNMGLAGGIYNEQFF
>TRBJ2-3|TRBV12-3/TRBV12-4
CASSLMWAGGPRSTQYF
>TRBJ2-1|TRBV20-1
CSAIPYLNSYNEQFF
>TRBJ2-6|TRBV4-3
CASSQDIWGTGANVLTF
>TRBJ2-3|TRBV6-2/TRBV6-3
CASSRVDRTTDTQYF
>TRBJ2-6|TRBV12-3/TRBV12-4
CASSPSWGLGANVLTF
>TRBJ2-3|TRBV7-8
CASSYFRMLAGGPSTDTQYF
>TRBJ2-3|TRBV7-2
CASSRRPPKLAGGPSTDTQYF
>TRBJ2-5|TRBV6-1
CASSPSGGVQETQYF
>TRBJ2-1|TRBV27
CASSLFPWGQGANEQFF
>TRBJ1-2|TRBV27
CASRPGQGVYGYTF
>TRBJ1-4|TRBV28
CASSLGQGRF
>TRBJ1-1|TRBV6-1
CASSTPPGTAKNTEAFF
>TRBJ2-7|TRBV28
CASSLLDRGEQYF
>TRBJ1-1|TRBV29-1
CSVESRNTEAFF